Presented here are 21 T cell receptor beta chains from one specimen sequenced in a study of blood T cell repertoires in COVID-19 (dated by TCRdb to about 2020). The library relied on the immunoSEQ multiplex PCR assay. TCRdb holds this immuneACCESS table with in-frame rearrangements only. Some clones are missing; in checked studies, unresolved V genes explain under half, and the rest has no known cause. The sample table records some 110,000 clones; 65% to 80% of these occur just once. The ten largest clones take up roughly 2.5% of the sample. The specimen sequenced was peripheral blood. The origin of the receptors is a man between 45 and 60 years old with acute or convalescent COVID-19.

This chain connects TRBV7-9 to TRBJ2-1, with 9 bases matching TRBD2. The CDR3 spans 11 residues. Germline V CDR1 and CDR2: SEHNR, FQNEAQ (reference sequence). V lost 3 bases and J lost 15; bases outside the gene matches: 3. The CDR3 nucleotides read TGTGCCAGCAGCTTTGGACTAGCGAGGTTCTTC. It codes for CASSFGLARFF. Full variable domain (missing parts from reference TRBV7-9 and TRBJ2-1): DTGVSQNPRHKITKRGQNVTFRCDPISEHNRLYWYRQTLGQGPEFLTYFQNEAQLEKSRLLSDRFSAERPKGSFSTLEIQRTEQGDSAMYLCASSFGLARFFGPGTRLTVL.

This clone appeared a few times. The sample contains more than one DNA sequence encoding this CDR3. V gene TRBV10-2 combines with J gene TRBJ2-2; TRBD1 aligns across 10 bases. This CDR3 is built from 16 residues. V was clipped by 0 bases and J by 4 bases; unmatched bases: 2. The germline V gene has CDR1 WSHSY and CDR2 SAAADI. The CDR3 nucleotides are TGCGCCAGCAGTGAGTCTCGGGACAGGGGCACCGGGGAGCTGTTTTTT. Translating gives CASSESRDRGTGELFF.

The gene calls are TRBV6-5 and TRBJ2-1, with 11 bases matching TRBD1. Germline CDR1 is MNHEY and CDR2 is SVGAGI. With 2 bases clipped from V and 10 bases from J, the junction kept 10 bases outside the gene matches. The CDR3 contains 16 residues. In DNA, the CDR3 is TGTGCCAGCAGTTACCGCCCCGGGACAGGGGGATACGAGCAGTTCTTC. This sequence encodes CASSYRPGTGGYEQFF.

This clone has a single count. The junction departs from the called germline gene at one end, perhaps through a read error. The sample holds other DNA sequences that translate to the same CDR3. CDR3 amino acids: CASGVGEAFF. CDR3 nucleotide sequence: TGCGCCAGCGGAGTGGGTGAAGCTTTCTTT. The genes are TRBV12-3 or TRBV12-4 and TRBJ1-1; D uncertain. This CDR3 spans 10 amino acids.

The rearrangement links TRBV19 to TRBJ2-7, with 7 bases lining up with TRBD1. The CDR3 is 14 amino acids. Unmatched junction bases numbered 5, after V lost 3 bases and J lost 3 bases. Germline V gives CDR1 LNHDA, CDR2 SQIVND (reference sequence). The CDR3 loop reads CASSIVGGNYEQYF. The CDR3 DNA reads TGTGCCAGTAGTATCGTAGGGGGCAACTACGAGCAGTACTTC.

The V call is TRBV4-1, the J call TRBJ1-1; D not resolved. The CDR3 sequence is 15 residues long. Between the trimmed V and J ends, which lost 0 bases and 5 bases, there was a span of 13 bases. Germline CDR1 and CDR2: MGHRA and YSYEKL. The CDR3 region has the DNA TGCGCCAGCAGCCAAGATCCTCCCCGAGGGACTGAAGCTTTCTTT. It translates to CASSQDPPRGTEAFF.

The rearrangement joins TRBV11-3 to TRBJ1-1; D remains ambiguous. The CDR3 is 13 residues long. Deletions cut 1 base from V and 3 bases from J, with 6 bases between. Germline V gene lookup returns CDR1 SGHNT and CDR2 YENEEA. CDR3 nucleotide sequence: TGTGCCAGCAGCTTAGGTCTTTACACTGAAGCTTTCTTT. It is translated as CASSLGLYTEAFF. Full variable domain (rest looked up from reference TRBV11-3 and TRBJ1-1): EAGVVQSPRYKIIEKKQPVAFWCNPISGHNTLYWYLQNLGQGPELLIRYENEEAVDDSQLPKDRFSAERLKGVDSTLKIQPAELGDSAVYLCASSLGLYTEAFFGQGTRLTVV.

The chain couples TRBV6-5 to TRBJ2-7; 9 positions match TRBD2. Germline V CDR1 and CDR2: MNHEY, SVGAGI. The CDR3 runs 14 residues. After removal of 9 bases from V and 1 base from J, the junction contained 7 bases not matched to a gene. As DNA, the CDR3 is TGTGCCAGTTTAAGGACTAGCGTTTCCTACGAGCAGTACTTC. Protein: CASLRTSVSYEQYF.

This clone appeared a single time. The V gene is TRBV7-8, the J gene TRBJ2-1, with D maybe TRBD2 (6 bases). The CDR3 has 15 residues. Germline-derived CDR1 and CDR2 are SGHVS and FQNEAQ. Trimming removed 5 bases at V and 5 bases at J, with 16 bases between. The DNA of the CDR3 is TGTGCCAGCAGCCCCAGGCGGGGTTTAGACAATGAGCAGTTCTTC. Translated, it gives CASSPRRGLDNEQFF.

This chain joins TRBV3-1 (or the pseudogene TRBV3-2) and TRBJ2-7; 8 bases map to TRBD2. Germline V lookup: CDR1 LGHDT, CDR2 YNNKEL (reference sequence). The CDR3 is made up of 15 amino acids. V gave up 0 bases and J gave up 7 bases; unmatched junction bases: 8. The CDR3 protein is CASSQDHLAGNEQYF. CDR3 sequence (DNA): TGTGCCAGCAGCCAAGATCATTTAGCGGGGAATGAGCAGTACTTC.

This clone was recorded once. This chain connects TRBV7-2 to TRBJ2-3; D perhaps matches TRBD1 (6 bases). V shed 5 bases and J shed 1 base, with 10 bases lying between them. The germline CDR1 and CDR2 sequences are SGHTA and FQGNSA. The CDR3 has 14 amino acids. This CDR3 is CASSPWTGTDTQYF. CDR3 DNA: TGTGCCAGCAGCCCTTGGACAGGCACAGATACGCAGTATTTT.

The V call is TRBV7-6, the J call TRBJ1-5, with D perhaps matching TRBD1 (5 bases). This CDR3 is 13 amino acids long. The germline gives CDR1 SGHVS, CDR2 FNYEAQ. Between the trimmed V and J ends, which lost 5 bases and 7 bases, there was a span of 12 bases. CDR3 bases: TGTGCCAGCAGCGTACAGAAGGGGCAGCCCCAGCATTTT. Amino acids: CASSVQKGQPQHF. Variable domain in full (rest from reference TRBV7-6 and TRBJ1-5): GAGVSQSPRYKVTKRGQDVALRCDPISGHVSLYWYRQALGQGPEFLTYFNYEAQQDKSGLPNDRFSAERPEGSISTLTIQRTEQRDSAMYRCASSVQKGQPQHFGDGTRLSIL.

The DNA for the CDR3 is TGCGCCAGCACCTGGGGGGGCACGGCGAATGGCTACACCTTC. Its translation: CASTWGGTANGYTF. V usage is TRBV5-1 and J usage is TRBJ1-2, with D perhaps TRBD1 (6 bases). The CDR3 totals 14 residues. Per the germline V gene, CDR1 is SGHRS and CDR2 is YFSETQ. V was pared by 6 bases and J by 6 bases, with 18 bases between.

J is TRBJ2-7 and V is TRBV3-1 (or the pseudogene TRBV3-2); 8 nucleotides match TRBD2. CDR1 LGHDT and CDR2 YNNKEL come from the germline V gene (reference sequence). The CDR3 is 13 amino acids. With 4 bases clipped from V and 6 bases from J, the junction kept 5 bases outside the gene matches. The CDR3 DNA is TGTGCCAGCAGCCCCGGACTAGCTCGCGAGCAGTACTTC. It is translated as CASSPGLAREQYF.

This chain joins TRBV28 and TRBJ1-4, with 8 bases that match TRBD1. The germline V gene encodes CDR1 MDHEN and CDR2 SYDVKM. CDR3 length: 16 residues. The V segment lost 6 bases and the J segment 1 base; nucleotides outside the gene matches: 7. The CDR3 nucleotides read TGTGCCAGCAGATCTGACAGGGGTGTAACTAATGAAAAACTGTTTTTT. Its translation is CASRSDRGVTNEKLFF.

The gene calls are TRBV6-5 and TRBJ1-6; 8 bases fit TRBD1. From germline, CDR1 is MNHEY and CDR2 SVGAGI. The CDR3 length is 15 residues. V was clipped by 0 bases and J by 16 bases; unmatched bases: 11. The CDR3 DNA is TGTGCCAGCAGTTACTCATCAGGGGGCCGTTCGGGGCTCCACTTT. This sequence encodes CASSYSSGGRSGLHF.

CDR3 sequence (DNA): TGCGCCAGCAGTGGCGGGGACAGGGAACGGACTGAAGCTTTCTTT. Translation: CASSGGDRERTEAFF. The chain has TRBV10-1 and TRBJ1-1, with 9 bases lining up with TRBD1. CDR3 length: 15 residues. V trimming: 4 bases; J trimming: 5 bases; junction bases outside the gene matches: 8. CDR1 is WNHNN, CDR2 SYGVQD, per germline (reference sequence).

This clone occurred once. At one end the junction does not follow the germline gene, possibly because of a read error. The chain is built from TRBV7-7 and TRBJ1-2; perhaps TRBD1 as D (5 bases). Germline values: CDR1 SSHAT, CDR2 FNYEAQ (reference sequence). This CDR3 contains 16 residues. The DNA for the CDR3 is TGTGCTAGCAGCTTAGAGGGGCCCAGGGCTAACTATGGCTACACCTTC. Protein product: CASSLEGPRANYGYTF.

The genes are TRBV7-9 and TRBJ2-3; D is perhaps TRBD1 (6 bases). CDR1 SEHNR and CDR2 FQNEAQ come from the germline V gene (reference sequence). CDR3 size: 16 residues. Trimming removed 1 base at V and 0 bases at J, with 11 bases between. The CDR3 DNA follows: TGTGCCAGCAGCTTAGTAACAGGGATTAGCACAGATACGCAGTATTTT. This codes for CASSLVTGISTDTQYF.

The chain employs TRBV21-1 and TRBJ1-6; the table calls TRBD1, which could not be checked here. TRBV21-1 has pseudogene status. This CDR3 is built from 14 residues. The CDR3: CASIRGPGNSPLHF. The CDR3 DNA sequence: TGTGCCAGCATAAGGGGGCCGGGGAATTCACCCCTCCACTTT.

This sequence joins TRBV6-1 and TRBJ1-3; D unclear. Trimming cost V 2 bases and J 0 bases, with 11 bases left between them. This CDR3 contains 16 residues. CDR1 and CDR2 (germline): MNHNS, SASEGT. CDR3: CASSELGLYSGNTIYF. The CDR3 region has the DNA TGTGCCAGCAGTGAACTCGGACTTTACTCTGGAAACACCATATATTTT.